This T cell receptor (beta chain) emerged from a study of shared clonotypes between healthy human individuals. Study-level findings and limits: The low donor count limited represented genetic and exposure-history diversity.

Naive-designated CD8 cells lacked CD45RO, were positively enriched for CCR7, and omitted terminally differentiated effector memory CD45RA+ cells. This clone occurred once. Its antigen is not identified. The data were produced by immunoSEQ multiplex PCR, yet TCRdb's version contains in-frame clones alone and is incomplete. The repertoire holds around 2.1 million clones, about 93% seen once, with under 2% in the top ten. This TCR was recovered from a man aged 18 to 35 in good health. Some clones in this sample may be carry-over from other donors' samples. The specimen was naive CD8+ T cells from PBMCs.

CDR3 in amino acids: CATSRDRDREGEKLFF. The CDR3 nucleotides are TGTGCCACCAGCAGAGATAGGGACAGGGAGGGTGAAAAACTGTTTTTT. This chain uses TRBV15 with TRBJ1-4; TRBD1 matches 9 bases. This CDR3 is 16 amino acids long. Germline V gene sequence: CDR1 LNHNV, CDR2 YYDKDF (reference sequence). Unmatched junction bases numbered 6, after V lost 0 bases and J lost 7 bases.